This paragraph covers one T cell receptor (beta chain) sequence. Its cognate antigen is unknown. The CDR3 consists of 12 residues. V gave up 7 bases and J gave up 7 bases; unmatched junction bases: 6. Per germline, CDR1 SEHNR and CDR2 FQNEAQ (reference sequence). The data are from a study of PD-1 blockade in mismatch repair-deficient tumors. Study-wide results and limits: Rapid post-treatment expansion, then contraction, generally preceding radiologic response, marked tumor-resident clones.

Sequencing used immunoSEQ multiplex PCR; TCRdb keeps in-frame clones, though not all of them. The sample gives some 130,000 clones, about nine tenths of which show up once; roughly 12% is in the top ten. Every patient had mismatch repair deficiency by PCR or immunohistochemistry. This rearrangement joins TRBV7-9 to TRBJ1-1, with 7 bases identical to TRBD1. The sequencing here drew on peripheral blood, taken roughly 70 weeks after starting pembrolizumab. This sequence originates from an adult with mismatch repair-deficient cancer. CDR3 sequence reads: CASKRQGVEAFF. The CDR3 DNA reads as TGTGCCAGCAAAAGGCAGGGGGTTGAAGCTTTCTTT.